The clone carrying this T cell receptor (beta chain) is a singleton in its sample. RNA totalling roughly 0.5 to 1 ug underwent reverse transcription with random hexamers. Coverage of TCR beta CDR3 amplification by immunoSEQ multiplex PCR extended to 54 Vbeta and 13 Jbeta. TCRdb independently ran MiXCR on the immunoSEQ multiplex PCR reads; one entry per CDR3 protein. Here the sample spans some 400,000 distinct CDR3 sequences, 85% being singletons. The CDR3 loop spans 15 amino acids. Trimming shortened V by 4 bases and J by 1 base, and 13 bases separated the two germline ends. The record originates from a study of CD8 T cells in Susac syndrome. Both CD4+ and CD8+ T cells were negatively isolated, and TEMRA cells underwent FACS enrichment.

The V gene is TRBV12-3 or TRBV12-4, the J gene TRBJ1-1, with D perhaps TRBD1 (6 bases). The clonotype comes from a human donor with multiple sclerosis. Sequencing was done on a sample of CD8+ T cells from PBMCs. The CDR3 reads CASSSLTGENTEAFF. The CDR3 nucleotides are TGTGCCAGCAGTTCCCTGACAGGCGAGAACACTGAAGCTTTCTTT.